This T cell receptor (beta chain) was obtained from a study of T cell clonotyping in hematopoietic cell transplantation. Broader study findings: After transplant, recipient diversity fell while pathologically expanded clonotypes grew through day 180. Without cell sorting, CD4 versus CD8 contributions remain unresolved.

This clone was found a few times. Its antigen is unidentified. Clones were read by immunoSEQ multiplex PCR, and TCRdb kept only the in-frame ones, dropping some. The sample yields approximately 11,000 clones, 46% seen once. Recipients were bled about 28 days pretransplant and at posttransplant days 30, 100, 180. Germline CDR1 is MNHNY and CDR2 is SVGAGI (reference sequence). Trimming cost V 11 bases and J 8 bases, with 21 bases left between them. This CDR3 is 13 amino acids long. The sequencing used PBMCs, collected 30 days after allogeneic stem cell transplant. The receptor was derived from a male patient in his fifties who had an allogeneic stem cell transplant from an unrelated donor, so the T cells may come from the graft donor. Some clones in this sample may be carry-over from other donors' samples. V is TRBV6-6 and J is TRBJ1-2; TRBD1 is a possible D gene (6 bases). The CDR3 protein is CAAGPAGADGYTF. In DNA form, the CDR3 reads TGTGCCGCTGGGCCCGCAGGGGCTGACGGCTACACCTTC.